Below, 15 T cell receptor beta chains from the same sample are listed, as sequenced in a study of cytomegalovirus exposure and HLA in healthy donors. 60 Vbeta and 13 Jbeta primers were used in PCR. The repertoire was sequenced with immunoSEQ multiplex PCR; TCRdb's copy has only in-frame clones and lacks some. The sample shows over 200,000 clones, 70% to 85% of them seen only once. The sample was PBMCs. The receptors were sampled from a woman in her sixties or seventies in good health and CMV-seropositive.

The chain carries TRBV7-2 and TRBJ2-7; 9 nucleotides align to TRBD1. This CDR3 has 15 residues. CDR1 is SGHTA and CDR2 is FQGNSA in the germline V gene. V lost 2 bases, J lost 2 bases, and 4 bases stayed unmatched. CDR3 coding DNA: TGTGCCAGCAGCTTAAGGACAGGGGTGGCCTACGAGCAGTACTTC. Protein sequence: CASSLRTGVAYEQYF.

This sequence joins TRBV2 and TRBJ1-5; D ambiguous. Trimming removed 6 bases at V and 0 bases at J, with 9 bases between. The germline gives CDR1 SNHLY, CDR2 FYNNEI. CDR3 length: 14 residues. In DNA, the CDR3 is TGTGCCAGCAGGGGAGACTATAGCAATCAGCCCCAGCATTTT. It encodes CASRGDYSNQPQHF.

The genes are TRBV5-1 and TRBJ2-2; a weak D match, TRBD2 (6 bases). The CDR3 loop spans 18 amino acids. V lost 1 base, J lost 2 bases, and 18 bases lay in between. CDR1 is SGHRS, CDR2 YFSETQ, per germline. The CDR3 region is CASSLRPGGMVNTGELFF. As DNA, the CDR3 is TGCGCCAGCAGCTTGAGGCCTGGCGGGATGGTTAACACCGGGGAGCTGTTTTTT.

This rearrangement joins TRBV6-1 to TRBJ1-2; a weak D match, TRBD1 (5 bases). Trimming pared 1 base from V and 6 bases from J, leaving 12 bases between. Germline values: CDR1 MNHNS, CDR2 SASEGT. This CDR3 is 14 amino acids long. The CDR3 region has the DNA TGTGCCAGCAGTGAAGGTAGGAGGGGCGATGGCTACACCTTC. Amino acid sequence: CASSEGRRGDGYTF.

The chain carries TRBV28 and TRBJ2-5; D not certain. With the DNA end fitting TRBJ2-7 better, the J assignment may be wrong. Looked up from germline, CDR1 is MDHEN and CDR2 is SYDVKM. This CDR3 spans 10 amino acids. In DNA, the CDR3 is TGTGCCACCCGATCCTACGAGCAGTACTTC. It translates to CATRSYEQYF.

Only one count was recorded for this clone. The V call is TRBV29-1, the J call TRBJ2-7, with D possibly being TRBD2 (5 bases). The CDR3 covers 14 residues. V lost 0 bases and J lost 4, with 13 bases in between. CDR1 and CDR2 from the germline V gene are SQVTM and ANQGSEA. CDR3 sequence (DNA): TGCAGCGTTGAAGATCGCAGCGGAGCTTACGAGCAGTACTTC. It yields the protein CSVEDRSGAYEQYF.

The chain uses TRBV10-3 and TRBJ2-7, with 10 bases that match TRBD2. This CDR3 contains 14 residues. J was trimmed by 5 bases and V by 10 bases; bases with no gene match: 11. Germline loops: CDR1 ENHRY, CDR2 SYGVKD. For the CDR3, the DNA is TGTGCCACGCAGCGGGGGGGCAATTCGAACGAGCAGTACTTC. Translation gives CATQRGGNSNEQYF.

The rearrangement links TRBV7-6 to TRBJ2-3, with D perhaps TRBD2 (5 bases). V was cut by 2 bases and J by 0 bases, with 12 bases left in between. The CDR3 runs to 16 residues. From germline, CDR1 is SGHVS and CDR2 FNYEAQ. CDR3 in amino acids: CASSLRAGASTDTQYF. The CDR3 nucleotides read TGTGCCAGCAGCTTAAGGGCGGGCGCTAGCACAGATACGCAGTATTTT.

This clone was observed a single time. The sample carries other DNA sequences with the same CDR3. This chain uses TRBV10-3 with TRBJ2-5; 9 bases match TRBD1. J was trimmed by 3 bases and V by 5 bases; bases with no gene match: 1. The CDR3 runs to 13 residues. CDR1 and CDR2 (germline): ENHRY, SYGVKD. The CDR3 loop reads CAISRDREETQYF. CDR3 in DNA: TGTGCCATCAGTCGGGACAGGGAAGAGACCCAGTACTTC.

The V call is TRBV5-1, the J call TRBJ2-1; 7 bases line up with TRBD2. The CDR3 has 15 residues. V was clipped by 7 bases and J by 2 bases; unmatched bases: 9. Germline lookup yields CDR1 SGHRS and CDR2 YFSETQ. This CDR3 reads CASRTSSGPYNEQFF. In DNA, the CDR3 is TGCGCCAGCCGTACATCTAGCGGACCCTACAATGAGCAGTTCTTC.

CDR3 sequence: CASSLGSGRAGDTQYF. The CDR3 nucleotides read TGTGCCAGCAGCTTGGGAAGCGGGAGGGCAGGAGATACGCAGTATTTT. The chain joins TRBV5-8 to TRBJ2-3, with 10 bases that match TRBD2. The germline gives CDR1 SGHTS, CDR2 YDEGEE. There are 16 residues in the CDR3. Losses at the gene ends were 0 bases for V and 5 bases for J; bases not matched to a gene: 6. Drawing the rest from reference TRBV5-8 and TRBJ2-3, the complete variable domain is EAGVTQSPTHLIKTRGQQATLRCSPISGHTSVYWYQQALGLGLQFLLWYDEGEERNRGNFPPRFSGRQFPNYSSELNVNALELEDSALYLCASSLGSGRAGDTQYFGPGTRLTVL.

V gene TRBV9 combines with J gene TRBJ1-5, with 8 bases that match TRBD1. Germline V gives CDR1 SGDLS, CDR2 YYNGEE. This CDR3 has 14 residues. With V trimmed by 4 bases and J by 7 bases, 7 bases remained unmatched. The CDR3 DNA reads TGTGCCAGCAGCCCCGGACAGGGCGGACAGCCCCAGCATTTT. Amino acid sequence: CASSPGQGGQPQHF.

CDR3 protein: CASSPRGGFGKNIQYF. Written as DNA, the CDR3 is TGTGCCAGCAGCCCGAGAGGGGGATTTGGCAAAAACATTCAGTACTTC. The chain carries TRBV4-2 and TRBJ2-4, with a weak D call TRBD1 (6 bases). Germline loops: CDR1 LGHNA, CDR2 YNFKEQ. The CDR3 runs 16 residues. Trimming pared 4 bases from V and 3 bases from J, leaving 16 bases between.

The chain recombines TRBV21-1 with TRBJ2-1; TRBD2 reflects the table's D call only, with no check against the DNA. TRBV21-1 is classified as a pseudogene. The CDR3 sequence is 17 residues long. The CDR3 loop is CASSKVFRECSYNEQFF. The CDR3 nucleotides are TGTGCCAGCAGCAAAGTTTTCCGGGAGTGCTCCTACAATGAGCAGTTCTTC.

The rearrangement joins TRBV29-1 to TRBJ1-1; 7 bases fit TRBD1. V trimming: 2 bases; J trimming: 11 bases; junction bases outside the gene matches: 8. Germline values: CDR1 SQVTM, CDR2 ANQGSEA. The CDR3 is made up of 12 amino acids. CDR3 protein: CSVEPDRERAFF. CDR3 nucleotide sequence: TGCAGCGTTGAACCTGACAGGGAGCGGGCTTTCTTT.